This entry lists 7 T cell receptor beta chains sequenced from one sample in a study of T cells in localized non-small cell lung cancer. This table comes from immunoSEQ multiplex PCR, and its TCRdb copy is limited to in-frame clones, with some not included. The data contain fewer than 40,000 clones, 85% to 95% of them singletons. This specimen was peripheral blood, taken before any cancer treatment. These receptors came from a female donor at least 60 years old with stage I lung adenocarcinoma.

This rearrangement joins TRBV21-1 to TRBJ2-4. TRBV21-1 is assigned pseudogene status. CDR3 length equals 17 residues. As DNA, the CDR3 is TGTGCCAGCAGCCGGAGAAGGGCCGGGCCCTCCAAAAACATTCAGTACTTC. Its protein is CASSRRRAGPSKNIQYF.

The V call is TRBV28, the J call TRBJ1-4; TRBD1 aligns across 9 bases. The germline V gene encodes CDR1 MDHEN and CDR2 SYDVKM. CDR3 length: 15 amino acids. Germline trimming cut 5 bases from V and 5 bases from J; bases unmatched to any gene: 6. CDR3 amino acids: CASSLPGTGNEKLFF. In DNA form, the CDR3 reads TGTGCCAGCAGTCTCCCTGGGACAGGGAATGAAAAACTGTTTTTT. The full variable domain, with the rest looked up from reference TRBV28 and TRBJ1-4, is DVKVTQSSRYLVKRTGEKVFLECVQDMDHENMFWYRQDPGLGLRLIYFSYDVKMKEKGDIPEGYSVSREKKERFSLILESASTNQTSMYLCASSLPGTGNEKLFFGSGTQLSVL.

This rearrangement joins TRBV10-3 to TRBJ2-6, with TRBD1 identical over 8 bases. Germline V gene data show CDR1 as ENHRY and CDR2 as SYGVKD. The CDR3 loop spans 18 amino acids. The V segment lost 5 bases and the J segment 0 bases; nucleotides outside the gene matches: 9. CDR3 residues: CAISQTGASSSGANVLTF. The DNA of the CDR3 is TGTGCCATCAGTCAGACAGGGGCGTCAAGCTCTGGGGCCAACGTCCTGACTTTC.

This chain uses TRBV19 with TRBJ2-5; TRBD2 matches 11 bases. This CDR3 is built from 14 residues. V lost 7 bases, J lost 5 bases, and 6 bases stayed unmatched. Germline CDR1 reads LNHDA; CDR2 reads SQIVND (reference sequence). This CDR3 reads CASKGASGGETQYF. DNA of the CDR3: TGTGCCAGTAAAGGGGCTAGCGGGGGGGAGACCCAGTACTTC.

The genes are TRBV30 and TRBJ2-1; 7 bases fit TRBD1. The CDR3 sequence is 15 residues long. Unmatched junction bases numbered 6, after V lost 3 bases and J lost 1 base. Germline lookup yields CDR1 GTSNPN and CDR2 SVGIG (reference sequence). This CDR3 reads CAWSARGLSYNEQFF. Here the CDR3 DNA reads TGTGCCTGGAGCGCTAGGGGGCTATCCTACAATGAGCAGTTCTTC.

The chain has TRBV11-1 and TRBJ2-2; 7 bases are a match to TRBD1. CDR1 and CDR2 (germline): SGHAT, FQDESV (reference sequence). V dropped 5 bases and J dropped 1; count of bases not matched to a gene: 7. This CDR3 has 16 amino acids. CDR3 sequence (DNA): TGTGCCAGCAGCGCGAACAGGGGAAAGAACACCGGGGAGCTGTTTTTT. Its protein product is CASSANRGKNTGELFF.

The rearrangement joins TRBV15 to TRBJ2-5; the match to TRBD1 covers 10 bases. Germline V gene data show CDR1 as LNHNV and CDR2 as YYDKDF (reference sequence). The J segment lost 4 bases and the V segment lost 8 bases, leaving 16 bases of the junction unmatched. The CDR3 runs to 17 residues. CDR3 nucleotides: TGTGCCACCTACTCCGGGACAGGGGCCACTAGGGGAGAGACCCAGTACTTC. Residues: CATYSGTGATRGETQYF. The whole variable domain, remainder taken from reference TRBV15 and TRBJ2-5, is DAMVIQNPRYQVTQFGKPVTLSCSQTLNHNVMYWYQQKSSQAPKLLFHYYDKDFNNEADTPDNFQSRRPNTSFCFLDIRSPGLGDTAMYLCATYSGTGATRGETQYFGPGTRLLVL.